The sequence of this TCR beta chain was determined in a study of identifying expanded T cells in peripheral blood. Study results and limitations: About 1.2 clones differed between technical replicates, versus about 15 and 19 over time. Across healthy donors, higher total template counts meant significantly greater approximately 2-week count variance.

V gave up 3 bases and J gave up 1 base; unmatched junction bases: 3. The germline V gene encodes CDR1 SQVTM and CDR2 ANQGSEA. CDR3 length: 14 residues. This clone was recorded only once. Its antigen remains unidentified. Using immunoSEQ multiplex PCR, the repertoire was profiled, and TCRdb retains in-frame clones only, with some absent. The data contain approximately 100,000 clones, 80% to 90% of them singletons. No infections or other immune events were documented during collection. Sequenced: blood. The origin of this receptor is a person aged 18 to 70 in good health. The rearrangement joins TRBV29-1 to TRBJ2-1, with 7 bases fitting TRBD1. CDR3 DNA: TGCAGCGTTGAGGCAGGGGGATCCTACAATGAGCAGTTCTTC. Translating gives CSVEAGGSYNEQFF.